The T cell receptor beta chain under discussion was sequenced for a study of blood T cell repertoires in COVID-19 (dated by TCRdb to about 2020). The study in broad terms: The collaborator samples originated in the United States, Italy and Spain and spanned the acute and convalescent phases of COVID-19. Subjects who had been exposed to COVID-19, were actively infected with it, or had recovered from it provided the deeply sampled blood TCRbeta repertoires that made up the dataset. The material from the prospective study consisted of cDNA or gDNA derived from T cells, B-cell-depleted T cells, or PBMCs. The repertoires were made available in a free public database intended to serve as a resource for research on the immune response to SARS-CoV-2. Sample metadata almost always included a de-identified subject ID, COVID-19 status, age in years and sex. HLA class I and class II types, where available, came from metadata supplied by the sample provider rather than from assay-based typing. The samples were drawn from the first 160 participants of the ongoing ImmuneRACE study and from 1,254 subjects provided by 6 global collaborators.

Concerning this clone: Its antigen remains undetermined. No per-base quality is available; no much larger clone lies one base away.

CDR1 and CDR2, looked up from the germline V gene, are SGHDN and FVKESK. The CDR3 runs 16 residues from the cysteine to the phenylalanine. This entry keeps only the CDR3 DNA: 48 bases, framed from base 1. V is clipped by 1 base and J by 5 bases, and the sequence between their germline boundaries is 14 bases long. Whole blood was collected in K2EDTA tubes by collaborating institutions according to the institutions' own protocols. For TCRbeta analysis, collaborators shipped samples as frozen whole blood, isolated PBMCs, or DNA extracted from either of those sample types. The immunoSEQ Assay, a bias-controlled multiplex PCR, was used to amplify TCRbeta CDR3 regions from genomic DNA. As for the original processing: Nucleated cell counts per sample were estimated from amplification of reference gene primers within the assay. Sequence reads were collapsed and filtered to measure the absolute abundance of every unique TCRbeta CDR3 rearrangement. For each sample, productive Simpson clonality was calculated as the square root of Simpson's diversity index over productive rearrangements. The table comes from immuneACCESS by way of TCRdb, which keeps in-frame sequences with V and J called. Part of the clones is missing from these tables; in studies checked, under half for an unresolved V gene and the rest for unknown reasons. From that table come the V and J calls and clone size; the DNA was used to work out D and trimming. This sample gives 83,000 or so clones in total; 85% to 90% of them show up just once. About 7.8% of the sample is held by the ten biggest clonotypes.

The paper's findings and limits, for the study overall: How much clinical and demographic metadata was included differed by source and by participant, and the metadata was provided uncurated.

Material: peripheral blood. The origin of this receptor is a man of 80 years or more with active or convalescent COVID-19. The chain links TRBV14 with TRBJ1-4; no D gene is confidently identified. The sequenced DNA: TGTGCCAGCAGCCAAGTCTCTCCAGGCACAAATGAAAAACTGTTTTTT. This gives the protein CASSQVSPGTNEKLFF.